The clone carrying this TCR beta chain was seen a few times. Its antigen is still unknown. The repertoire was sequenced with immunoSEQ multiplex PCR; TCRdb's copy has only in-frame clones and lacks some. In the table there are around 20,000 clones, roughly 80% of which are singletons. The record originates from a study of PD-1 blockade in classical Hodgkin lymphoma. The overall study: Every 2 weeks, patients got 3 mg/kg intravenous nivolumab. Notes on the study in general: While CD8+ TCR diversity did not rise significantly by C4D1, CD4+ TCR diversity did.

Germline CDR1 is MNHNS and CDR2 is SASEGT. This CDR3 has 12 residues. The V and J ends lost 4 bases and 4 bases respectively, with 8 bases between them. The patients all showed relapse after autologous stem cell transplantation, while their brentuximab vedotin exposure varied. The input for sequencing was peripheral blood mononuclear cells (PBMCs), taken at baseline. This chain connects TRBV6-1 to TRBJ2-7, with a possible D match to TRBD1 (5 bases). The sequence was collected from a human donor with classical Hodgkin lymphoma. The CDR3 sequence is CASSGQLYEQYF. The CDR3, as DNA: TGTGCCAGCAGTGGACAGCTTTACGAGCAGTACTTC.